The rows below give T cell receptor beta chains drawn from one sample of a study of vaccination and CD4 T cells after COVID-19. The antigens of these receptors remain unknown. Each CDR3 protein gets one entry after TCRdb re-called the PCR reads with MiXCR. Counted here are about 13,000 distinct CDR3 sequences, more than 75% occurring once; the ten biggest clones make up roughly 28%. Material: CD4+ T cells from blood, cultured in vitro. The receptors come from a human donor who had recovered from COVID-19. The CDR3 runs from the conserved cysteine through the conserved F or W. A D gene is named only where the DNA matches it firmly. Clone size is stated in some rows and not others, as once, few, many or a class when expanded.

>NA|TRBJ1-2|NA|TRBV27
TGTGCCAGCAAGCAGTGGGGTAACTATGGCTACACCTTC
CASKQWGNYGYTF
>NA|TRBJ1-6|NA|TRBV20-1
TGCAGTGCCGAGCGTAGAATCACCCGGGGGAATTCACCCCTCCACTTT
CSAERRITRGNSPLHF
>once|TRBJ2-7|NA|TRBV6-5
TGTGCCAGCAGTTACGGAGCGGCCTACGAGCAGTACTTC
CASSYGAAYEQYF
>NA|TRBJ2-5|NA|TRBV7-6
TGTGCCAGCAGCCGGGGAGGGACCCAGTACTTC
CASSRGGTQYF
>few|TRBJ1-1|TRBD1|TRBV27
TGTGCCAGCAGTTTATCAGCCGGGACAGGGGACATATACGCTGAAGCTTTCTTT
CASSLSAGTGDIYAEAFF
>NA|TRBJ2-5|NA|TRBV30
TGTGCCTGGAGTGTTCCCAGGGAAGAGACCCAGTACTTC
CAWSVPREETQYF
>NA|TRBJ1-6|NA|TRBV7-8
TGTGCCAGCAGCTTAGAGGTCAGGAGGTCGAATTCACCCCTCCACTTT
CASSLEVRRSNSPLHF
>NA|TRBJ2-7|TRBD2|TRBV6-2/TRBV6-3
TGTGCCAGCAGAACCGGGACTAGCGGGAACGAGCAGTACTTC
CASRTGTSGNEQYF
>NA|TRBJ2-3|NA|TRBV7-2
TGTGCCAGCAGCCTAGCCCGGCTGGGCAGGGGAACAGATACGCAGTATTTT
CASSLARLGRGTDTQYF
>NA|TRBJ2-2|NA|TRBV7-2
TGTGCCAGCAGCTTAGTATCGGGGGCCGGGGAGCTGTTTTTT
CASSLVSGAGELFF
>few|TRBJ1-3|NA|TRBV15
TGTGCCACCAGCACAGGGCCCTTGAATGGAAACACCATATATTTT
CATSTGPLNGNTIYF
>NA|TRBJ2-5|NA|TRBV7-2
TGTGCCAGCAGCTTAGCGAAGCGAAAGATGGAGACCCAGTACTTC
CASSLAKRKMETQYF
>NA|TRBJ1-2|NA|TRBV29-1
TGCAGCGTTGAACCCAGGGGCCCTGCGCGGCTCTATGGCTACACCTTC
CSVEPRGPARLYGYTF
>once|TRBJ2-5|NA|TRBV7-9
TGTGCCAGCAGCTTGACGGGCGGACAAGAGACCCAGTACTTC
CASSLTGGQETQYF
>NA|TRBJ1-1|NA|TRBV7-2
TGTGCCAGCAGCAAACGGGCGCTAAGGGACACTGAAGCTTTCTTT
CASSKRALRDTEAFF
>NA|TRBJ2-5|NA|TRBV7-2
TGTGCCAGCAGCTCAACCCCCCTAGCGCAAGAGACCCAGTACTTC
CASSSTPLAQETQYF
>few|TRBJ1-2|NA|TRBV15
TGTGCCACCAGCAGAGAAGGGAGAGCCGTGGGTGGCTACACCTTC
CATSREGRAVGGYTF
>NA|TRBJ2-3|TRBD2|TRBV6-1
TGTGCCAGCCGATTCTTAGCGGGAGGCCACACAGATACGCAGTATTTT
CASRFLAGGHTDTQYF
>NA|TRBJ1-1|NA|TRBV6-1
TGTGCCAGCAGCCCCGCGGAACTAAACACTGAAGCTTTCTTT
CASSPAELNTEAFF
>once|TRBJ2-5|TRBD1|TRBV7-2
TGTGCCAGCAGCTTAGAGCCGCAGGGGGCGAGAGAGACCCAGTACTTC
CASSLEPQGARETQYF
>few|TRBJ2-4|TRBD1|TRBV15
TGTGCCACCAGCATTCATCAGGGGGTCGCTGCCAAAAACATTCAGTACTTC
CATSIHQGVAAKNIQYF
>once|TRBJ2-5|NA|TRBV20-1
TGCAGTGCCCCCCCTCGACTCCAAGAGACCCAGTACTTC
CSAPPRLQETQYF
>NA|TRBJ2-7|TRBD2|TRBV24-1
TGTGCCACCAGTGACAATAGCGGGAACCACTACGAGCAGTACTTC
CATSDNSGNHYEQYF
>NA|TRBJ2-7|TRBD1|TRBV7-9
TGTGCCACCCAAACCGGGACAGGGAGCTCCTACGAGCAGTACTTC
CATQTGTGSSYEQYF
>NA|TRBJ1-1|NA|TRBV7-2
TGTGCCAGCAGCTTAGTACAAGCTAACACTGAAGCTTTCTTT
CASSLVQANTEAFF
>NA|TRBJ2-5|NA|TRBV7-2
TGTGCCAGCAGCTTAGCTGGGGGCTTAGAGACCCAGTACTTC
CASSLAGGLETQYF
>few|TRBJ1-6|TRBD1|TRBV20-1
TGCAGTGCTGGTTCCGGGACAGGGATGTCACCCCTCCACTTT
CSAGSGTGMSPLHF
>NA|TRBJ2-3|TRBD2|TRBV10-3
TGTGCCAGCGGACTAGCGGGAGGACACACAGATACGCAGTATTTT
CASGLAGGHTDTQYF
>NA|TRBJ2-1|TRBD2|TRBV24-1
TGTGCCACCAGTGATCCAGCTAGCGGAAGCAGCAATGAGCAGTTCTTC
CATSDPASGSSNEQFF
>NA|TRBJ2-3|NA|TRBV7-2
TGTGCCAGCAGCACCCTAGATACGCAGTATTTT
CASSTLDTQYF
>few|TRBJ2-5|NA|TRBV10-1
TGCGCCGGGACCCAACTCACAGGAATAAGAGAGACCCAGTACTTC
CAGTQLTGIRETQYF
>once|TRBJ1-1|NA|TRBV10-3
TGTGCCATCAGTGAGTCTCAGGACCTAAACACTGAAGCTTTCTTT
CAISESQDLNTEAFF
>NA|TRBJ2-1|NA|TRBV20-1
TGCAGTGCTATGGAGCGGAATGAGCAGTTCTTC
CSAMERNEQFF
>NA|TRBJ2-2|TRBD1|TRBV20-1
TGCAGTGCTAGGGACAGGGGTAACACCGGGGAGCTGTTTTTT
CSARDRGNTGELFF
>NA|TRBJ1-1|NA|TRBV7-2
TGTGCCAGCAGCTGGGTGGTTACTGAAGCTTTCTTT
CASSWVVTEAFF
>NA|TRBJ2-1|TRBD1|TRBV27
TGTGCCAGCAGTAACTCACCGGGACAGGGATCTTCCAATGAGCAGTTCTTC
CASSNSPGQGSSNEQFF
>NA|TRBJ1-2|TRBD1|TRBV20-1
TGCAGTGCTAGAGATGCGAGGGGGCGCGGCTATGGCTACACCTTC
CSARDARGRGYGYTF
>NA|TRBJ2-5|TRBD2|TRBV2
TGTGCCAGCACTGTGGGAGGGGTTAGAGAGACCCAGTACTTC
CASTVGGVRETQYF
>NA|TRBJ1-1|TRBD1|TRBV10-3
TGTGCCATCAGTGCCCGGGACAGCAACTCGAACACTGAAGCTTTCTTT
CAISARDSNSNTEAFF
>NA|TRBJ2-7|TRBD1|TRBV5-1
TGCGCCAGCAGCTTGGCCGGGACAGGGGGCAAGCAGTACTTC
CASSLAGTGGKQYF
>NA|TRBJ1-6|NA|TRBV30
TGTGCCTGGAGGGGGCAGTGGAATTCACCCCTCCACTTT
CAWRGQWNSPLHF
>NA|TRBJ1-6|TRBD1|TRBV5-6
TGTGCCAGCAGCGTGACAGGGCAACACTATAATTCACCCCTCCACTTT
CASSVTGQHYNSPLHF
>NA|TRBJ1-4|TRBD1|TRBV15
TGTGCCACCAGCCGTGAGACAGGGGGAGAAAAACTGTTTTTT
CATSRETGGEKLFF
>NA|TRBJ2-3|NA|TRBV24-1
TGTGCCACCGGAGGGTCTGTAACAGACGGGGCAGATACGCAGTATTTT
CATGGSVTDGADTQYF
>NA|TRBJ1-2|NA|TRBV7-9
TGTGCCAGCCTTCCCCGGGCGGGGGATGCTTTTGGCTACACCTTC
CASLPRAGDAFGYTF
>NA|TRBJ2-5|TRBD2|TRBV20-1
TGCAGTGCTAGAGGGCCTAGCGGGAGGGTAGAGACCCAGTACTTC
CSARGPSGRVETQYF
>NA|TRBJ1-1|NA|TRBV6-5
TGTGCCAGCAGTTACTCGTGGGGGGCCAACGAACGGGCTGAAGCTTTCTTT
CASSYSWGANERAEAFF
>NA|TRBJ2-2|TRBD1|TRBV7-8
TGTGCCAGCAGCCCTGGGACAGGGGGCCCGAGGACCGGGGAGCTGTTTTTT
CASSPGTGGPRTGELFF
>NA|TRBJ2-1|TRBD2|TRBV11-3
TGTGCCAGCAGCTTAGGGCGGGGAGGGGATGAGCAGTTCTTC
CASSLGRGGDEQFF
>NA|TRBJ2-7|NA|TRBV7-2
TGTGCCAGCAGCTTTACGCAGGGAACCTACGAGCAGTACTTC
CASSFTQGTYEQYF
>NA|TRBJ1-4|NA|TRBV20-1
TGCAGTGCTAGTCGGATGCCAAAACTGTTTTTT
CSASRMPKLFF
>NA|TRBJ1-5|NA|TRBV6-1
TGTGCCAGCAGTGTGGTGACGCTCGGCAATCAGCCCCAGCATTTT
CASSVVTLGNQPQHF
>NA|TRBJ1-1|NA|TRBV6-2/TRBV6-3
TGTGCCAGCAGACGAATGAAGCTGGAACTGAACACTGAAGCTTTCTTT
CASRRMKLELNTEAFF
>NA|TRBJ2-7|NA|TRBV6-2/TRBV6-3
TGTGCCAGCAGTCCGGGGTCAGGTCTATACCGGGAGCAGTACTTC
CASSPGSGLYREQYF
>NA|TRBJ2-5|TRBD1|TRBV6-1
TGTGCCAGCACCCGGGACAGGGGGCTTGGTGAGACCCAGTACTTC
CASTRDRGLGETQYF
>NA|TRBJ1-5|NA|TRBV6-2/TRBV6-3
TGTGCCAGCACCCCACCCGGGGTACAACGGCCCCAGCATTTT
CASTPPGVQRPQHF
>NA|TRBJ1-1|TRBD1|TRBV12-3/TRBV12-4
TGTGCCAGCAGTTCCAACAGGGGGCGGACTGAAGCTTTCTTT
CASSSNRGRTEAFF
>NA|TRBJ2-5|NA|TRBV28
TGTGCCAGCAGCTCGCCCCCACGGACCTTCGAGACCCAGTACTTC
CASSSPPRTFETQYF
>once|TRBJ1-6|TRBD1|TRBV12-3/TRBV12-4
TGTGCCAGCTTGAGGGGGCTGAATTCACCCCTCCACTTT
CASLRGLNSPLHF